These T cell receptor beta chains were read from a single sample in a study of blood T cells in healthy people across ages. TCRdb called the 5' RACE reads again in MiXCR, with one record for every CDR3 protein. The sample includes some 1.4 million distinct CDR3 sequences, approximately 40% of them seen just once. Sequences were obtained from blood. The receptors shown here come from a woman aged 18-29 years in good health. Each CDR3 is given with its conserved first and last residue.

TRBJ1-1 TRBV6-1 CASIVLNTEAFF
TRBJ2-7 TRBV24-1 CATSDAGTGYEQYF
TRBJ2-1 TRBV4-1 CASSQDESGGADNEQFF
TRBJ2-5 TRBV4-1 CASSQVDAPGETQYF
TRBJ1-1 TRBV12-3/TRBV12-4 CASSSTGGTEAFF
TRBJ2-1 TRBV10-3 CAISESTGGGTSGSSYNEQFF
TRBJ2-1 TRBV10-3 CAISGGEGEFF
TRBJ2-5 TRBV6-5 CASSPLSGEETQYF
TRBJ2-3 TRBV27 CASSSRTSGVVYTQYF
TRBJ1-1 TRBV2 CASIIWGERGNTEAFF
TRBJ1-1 TRBV4-1 CASSQDVRDTEAFF
TRBJ1-6 TRBV20-1 CSAPVGGDLNSPLHF
TRBJ1-2 TRBV3-1 CASSFLTQGYYGYTF
TRBJ2-1 TRBV6-1 CASRAWEGPYNEQFF
TRBJ2-5 TRBV9 CASSSGSSGGSVQYF
TRBJ2-6 TRBV4-1 CASSQTTVHGANVLTF
TRBJ2-7 TRBV11-3 CASSLVGGTRGHNEQYF
TRBJ2-5 TRBV4-1 CAGSQTSGMGGETQYF
TRBJ2-3 TRBV7-2 CASSPGLAGPNTDTQYF
TRBJ2-7 TRBV18 CASSPVGYEQYF
TRBJ2-7 TRBV20-1 CSARRALNEQYF
TRBJ2-1 TRBV11-2 CASSLIAGGPRETQFF
TRBJ2-1 TRBV14 CASSQGRSITPYNEQFF
TRBJ2-5 TRBV29-1 CSVPLSGTQYF
TRBJ2-7 TRBV6-1 CAGSVRQSYEQYF
TRBJ1-2 TRBV5-1 CASWDRGSLRYGYTF
TRBJ1-2 TRBV29-1 CSVPGRQIGGYTF
TRBJ2-1 TRBV5-1 CASSLEAASSYNKQFF
TRBJ1-2 TRBV18 CASSPGTERWGYTF
TRBJ2-3 TRBV30 CAWSGGDTDTQYF
TRBJ2-7 TRBV20-1 CSARVGTTYEQYF
TRBJ1-4 TRBV6-1 CASSAGQGGEKLFF
TRBJ2-4 TRBV12-1 CASSPRDSRAKNIQYF
NA TRBV5-4 CASSWRGLAGEETQYF
TRBJ2-1 TRBV10-3 CAIRGLASDEQFF
TRBJ2-7 TRBV4-1 CASSLREVGNEQYF
TRBJ2-4 TRBV12-3/TRBV12-4 CASSLENIQYF
TRBJ2-7 TRBV7-2 CASSLEGGWGSYEQYF